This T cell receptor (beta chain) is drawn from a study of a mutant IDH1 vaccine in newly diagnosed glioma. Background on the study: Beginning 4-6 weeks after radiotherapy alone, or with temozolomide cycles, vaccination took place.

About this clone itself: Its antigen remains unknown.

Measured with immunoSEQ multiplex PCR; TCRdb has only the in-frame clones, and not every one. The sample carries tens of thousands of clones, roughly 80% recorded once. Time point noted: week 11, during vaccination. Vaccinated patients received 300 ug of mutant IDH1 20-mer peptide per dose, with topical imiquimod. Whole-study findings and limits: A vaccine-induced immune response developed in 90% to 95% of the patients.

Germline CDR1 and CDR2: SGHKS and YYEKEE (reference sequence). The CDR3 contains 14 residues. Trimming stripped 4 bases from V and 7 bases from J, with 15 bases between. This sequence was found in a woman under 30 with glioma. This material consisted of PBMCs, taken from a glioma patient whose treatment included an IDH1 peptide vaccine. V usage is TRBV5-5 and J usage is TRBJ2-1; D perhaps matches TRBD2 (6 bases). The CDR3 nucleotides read TGTGCCAGCAGCCAACCCTCTAGCGCAAATGAGCAGTTCTTC. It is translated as CASSQPSSANEQFF.